This T cell receptor beta chain emerged from a study of blood T cell repertoires in COVID-19. Study in general: Samples representing acute and convalescent COVID-19 were sourced from the United States, Italy and Spain. Sources were T cells, B-cell-depleted T cells, or PBMCs; the material itself was cDNA or gDNA.

Authors' analysis steps: Estimation of nucleated cell counts was performed using reference gene primer amplification. The method was immunoSEQ multiplex PCR; TCRdb's version includes in-frame clones alone and lacks a portion of them. D and trimming were read from the DNA, whereas the V and J calls and clone size are those reported in that table. Of 95,000 to 150,000 clones listed, about four fifths were seen once; the top ten hold about 12%. The V gene end was trimmed by 4 bases and the J gene end by 4 bases; junction bases not matched to a gene: 7. This CDR3 has 15 amino acids. CDR1 and CDR2 from the germline V gene are SGHRS and YFSETQ.

The sample comprised peripheral blood. This clonotype was sampled from a man aged 55 to 70 with acute or convalescent COVID-19. The V call is TRBV5-1, the J call TRBJ1-4; 7 bases map to TRBD1. The CDR3 region has the DNA TGCGCCAGCAGCAAGACAGGGATGGGTAATGAAAAACTGTTTTTT. This gives the protein CASSKTGMGNEKLFF.